This T cell receptor (beta chain) was retrieved from a study of cytomegalovirus exposure and HLA in healthy donors. Worth noting for this clone: Antigen: not known. This CDR3 is also generated by other DNA sequences in the sample.

The study ran its PCR with 60 Vbeta and 13 Jbeta primers. Repertoires were generated with immunoSEQ multiplex PCR, while TCRdb's copy carries only in-frame clones and drops some. The sample carries approximately 260,000 clones, 92% recorded once. The V and J ends lost 0 bases and 8 bases respectively, with 10 bases between them. Germline CDR1 and CDR2: MNHEY and SVGAGI. The CDR3 runs to 13 residues. Study findings and constraints: There was a cluster of highly shared sequence variants that was likely a sequencing artifact. In a later analysis, HLA-C alleles had the fewest associated TCRs, DRB1 alleles the most.

The sequence came from a girl aged 2 to 10 in good health and CMV-seronegative. The sequenced material came from PBMCs. The chain couples TRBV6-5 to TRBJ1-1; D is possibly TRBD1 (5 bases). In DNA form, the CDR3 reads TGTGCCAGCAGTTACTCGGGGGGGACCGAAGCTTTCTTT. Translation gives CASSYSGGTEAFF.